This T cell receptor (beta chain) was sequenced during a study of glioma-infiltrating T cells after dendritic cell vaccination (TCRdb year 2016). For the study in its entirety: Of the roughly 15 glioblastoma patients in the cohort, all drawn from Phase I and II dendritic cell vaccination trials, 9 were newly diagnosed and 6 had recurrent disease. Between about 2002 and 2013, the patients were given dendritic cell vaccination pulsed with autologous tumor lysate. To make the vaccine, monocyte-derived dendritic cells were cultured for 6 to 7 days with IL-4 and GM-CSF and then pulsed overnight with autologous tumor lysate. Three intradermal dendritic cell vaccine injections were administered to patients at biweekly intervals in the arm below the axilla. In glioblastoma patients vaccinated with dendritic cells, deep sequencing of TCR beta CDR3 regions served to measure the amount of tumor-infiltrating lymphocytes and to compare repertoires between tumor and blood. Survival after dendritic cell vaccination was correlated with TCR sequencing metrics, such as TIL content and the overlap between tumor and blood repertoires.

The CDR3 holds 14 amino acids from the cysteine to the phenylalanine. The only DNA kept is the CDR3, 42 bases in frame from the first base. The germline V gene sets CDR1 to ENHRY and CDR2 to SYGVKD. The V end loses 5 bases and the J end loses 3 bases, and a stretch of 11 bases separates them. The immunoSEQ assay amplified TCRB CDR3 regions from roughly 2 micrograms of genomic DNA, or from all available DNA when less than that amount was available. The multiplex PCR relied on 60 forward primers for TCR V beta segments and 13 reverse primers for J beta segments. To estimate the number of reads per starting template, synthetic control templates were added to each sample at limiting dilution. Reads of 87 bp were generated by sequencing on the Illumina HiSeq System. The paper's processing steps were these. To remove PCR and sequencing errors, closely related sequences were merged with a nearest neighbor algorithm. TCR overlap was measured as the percentage of unique tumor TCR beta sequences that were also present in the peripheral blood of the same patient. TCRdb took over this immuneACCESS table, retaining in-frame rearrangements with V and J assigned. Such tables are incomplete; in checked studies, under half of the missing clones stem from an unresolved V gene, and the remainder is unexplained. Clonal size and the V and J genes are those of that table, whereas D and trimming came from the DNA. The sample table records approximately 48,000 clones; around nine tenths of these occur just once. Roughly 5.6% of the sample is in the top ten clones.

The time point tag for this specimen amounts to: after dendritic cell vaccination, including at tumor progression/relapse. Patients were selected for having adequate residual fresh-frozen tumor tissue and more than two years of available survival data. An isocitrate dehydrogenase mutation was not carried by any of the glioblastoma patients, although molecular status was otherwise variable. PBMC were collected before vaccination, two weeks after the third vaccination, and at tumor progression if tumor progression occurred. The Qiagen DNeasy Blood extraction Kit was used to extract genomic DNA. A remark on this clone: Its antigen specificity is not known. Per-nucleotide qualities are absent, and no much larger clonotype sits a single base away.

The paper as a whole reports these results and caveats: TCR clonality showed no direct relationship with survival, which suggests that a diverse polyclonal response may be important. The cohort was small and heterogeneous, and full blood and tumor sets were available for few patients, with initial-recurrent tumor pairs available for even fewer patients. The TCR overlap response model with three groups was called speculative and said to need prospective validation. Higher estimated pretreatment TIL content predicted longer time to progression and overall survival after dendritic cell vaccination.

The receptor was derived from a human donor with glioblastoma. The V and J genes are TRBV10-3 and TRBJ1-5; a weak D assignment points to TRBD1 (6 bases agree). This material consisted of blood, taken after dendritic cell vaccination. The CDR3 protein sequence reads: CAISTTGSNQPQHF. The DNA sequence follows: TGTGCCATCAGTACAACAGGGTCCAATCAGCCCCAGCATTTT.